The 19 T cell receptor beta chains in this list originate from one sample, sequenced in a study of vaccination and CD4 T cells after COVID-19. Sequencing of DNA taken from cultured CD4+ T cells relied on the Oncomine TCR Beta short-read assay. TCRdb re-analysed the PCR reads in MiXCR, keeping a single row per CDR3 protein. Of some 7,400 distinct CDR3 sequences in the sample, 35% to 40% were seen once. These receptors have no identified antigens. Treatment denoted: approximately nine-day PBMC culture with coronavirus spike peptide pools or control peptides (ViraFEST assay). Ahead of the COVID-19 pandemic (2011-2018), the CD4+ T cells of the unexposed donor were collected. Material for sequencing was CD4+ T cells from blood, cultured in vitro. The receptors derive from a human donor in good health.

The CDR3 region has the DNA TGTGCCAGCAGTTATAAGTGGACAGCCCCAGGCGACTATGGCTACACCTTC. Translated: CASSYKWTAPGDYGYTF. This chain links TRBV6-5 with TRBJ1-2, with a possible D match to TRBD1 (6 bases). The V gene lost 3 bases and the J gene lost 3 bases, with 20 bases spanning the gap. CDR3 length: 17 amino acids. CDR1 and CDR2 from the germline V gene are MNHEY and SVGAGI.

Points on this clonotype: Since the CDR3 does not end with the conserved phenylalanine or tryptophan, this likely comes from a read error. J is TRBJ1-2 and V is TRBV19, with 7 bases matching TRBD1. This CDR3 spans 13 amino acids. J lost 4 bases, V lost 5 bases, and 4 bases had no gene match. Germline-derived CDR1 and CDR2 are LNHDA and SQIVND (reference sequence). Here the CDR3 DNA reads TGTGCCAGTAGTGTCCGACAGGGCTATGGCTACACCCTC. Translating gives CASSVRQGYGYTL.

This clonotype was found a few times. The chain carries TRBV7-2 and TRBJ1-6; 7 bases match TRBD1. J gave up 7 bases and V 2 bases, and 11 bases lay outside the gene matches. The CDR3 consists of 17 residues. The V gene's germline CDR1 is SGHTA and CDR2 FQGNSA. CDR3 residues: CASSLHPRQGRNSPLHF. DNA of the CDR3: TGTGCCAGCAGCTTACATCCCCGACAGGGACGAAATTCACCCCTCCACTTT.

This sequence joins TRBV15 and TRBJ1-5; D unclear. With 5 bases removed from V and 3 bases from J, the gap between germline ends came to 11 bases. This CDR3 region has 14 residues. The germline V gene encodes CDR1 LNHNV and CDR2 YYDKDF (reference sequence). In nucleotides, the CDR3 is TGTGCCACCAGCGTTAGGACGGTCAATCAGCCCCAGCATTTT. It is translated as CATSVRTVNQPQHF. The full variable domain, rest sourced from reference TRBV15 and TRBJ1-5, is DAMVIQNPRYQVTQFGKPVTLSCSQTLNHNVMYWYQQKSSQAPKLLFHYYDKDFNNEADTPDNFQSRRPNTSFCFLDIRSPGLGDTAMYLCATSVRTVNQPQHFGDGTRLSIL.

This chain joins TRBV5-1 and TRBJ2-7; 8 positions agree with TRBD2. With V trimmed by 5 bases and J by 4 bases, 2 bases remained unmatched. The CDR3 has 12 residues. Germline CDR1 is SGHRS and CDR2 is YFSETQ. The CDR3 loop is CASSPGGYEQYF. CDR3 nucleotide sequence: TGCGCCAGCAGTCCGGGAGGGTACGAGCAGTACTTC. Full variable domain (rest looked up from reference TRBV5-1 and TRBJ2-7): KAGVTQTPRYLIKTRGQQVTLSCSPISGHRSVSWYQQTPGQGLQFLFEYFSETQRNKGNFPGRFSGRQFSNSRSEMNVSTLELGDSALYLCASSPGGYEQYFGPGTRLTVT.

CDR3 amino acids: CASSPGTSGGMRYNEQFF. The CDR3 nucleotides read TGTGCCAGCAGCCCCGGGACTAGCGGGGGGATGAGATACAATGAGCAGTTCTTC. J is TRBJ2-1 and V is TRBV7-9; 15 nucleotides agree with TRBD2. This CDR3 contains 18 residues. Germline values: CDR1 SEHNR, CDR2 FQNEAQ (reference sequence). Trimming took 5 bases from V and 4 from J; bases not matched to a gene: 9.

This clonotype appeared a few times. The chain is built from TRBV4-3 and TRBJ1-1, with 7 bases matching TRBD1. Germline lookup yields CDR1 LGHNA and CDR2 YSLEER. The J segment lost 11 bases and the V segment lost 0 bases, leaving 6 bases of the junction unmatched. This CDR3 spans 13 amino acids. The CDR3 loop is CASSQDGGGRAFF. The CDR3 DNA reads TGCGCCAGCAGCCAAGATGGAGGGGGCCGCGCTTTCTTT.

The CDR3 is CASRGQGVGNSPLHF. CDR3 nucleotide sequence: TGTGCCAGCAGAGGACAGGGGGTCGGTAATTCACCCCTCCACTTT. The V and J genes are TRBV14 and TRBJ1-6, with 10 bases lining up with TRBD1. The CDR3 is 15 amino acids. With V trimmed by 6 bases and J by 6 bases, 5 bases remained unmatched. Per the germline V gene, CDR1 is SGHDN and CDR2 is FVKESK.

This clonotype was seen more than once but under ten times. V is TRBV20-1 and J is TRBJ2-5; a weak D match, TRBD2 (6 bases). Trimming stripped 0 bases from V and 10 bases from J, with 18 bases between. Per germline, CDR1 DFQATT and CDR2 SNEGSKA (reference sequence). The CDR3 spans 14 residues. CDR3 sequence reads: CSARDHVGSGSQYF. In nucleotides, the CDR3 is TGCAGTGCTAGAGATCATGTGGGGTCCGGGAGCCAGTACTTC.

The chain has TRBV19 and TRBJ1-2; TRBD1 is a possible D gene (5 bases). The germline V gene has CDR1 LNHDA and CDR2 SQIVND (reference sequence). The V and J ends lost 9 bases and 5 bases respectively, with 13 bases between them. CDR3 size: 12 residues. CDR3 bases: TGTGCCAGCAGGGCGGGCCCGTATGGCTACACCTTC. Amino acid sequence: CASRAGPYGYTF.

Of note for this clonotype: Compared with germline, one end of the junction differs, possibly owing to a read error. The J gene is TRBJ1-5, the V gene TRBV7-2, with D possibly matching TRBD1 (5 bases). Germline assignment: CDR1 SGHTA and CDR2 FQGNSA. The CDR3 totals 14 residues. CDR3 in DNA: TGTGTCAGCAGCTTAGCAGGGTTCAATCAGCCCCAGCATTTT. Translated, it gives CVSSLAGFNQPQHF.

The chain couples TRBV5-1 to TRBJ2-5, with 7 bases lining up with TRBD2. The length of the CDR3 is 17 residues. The junction had 13 bases not matched to a gene; V was cut back by 4 bases and J by 1 base. Germline values: CDR1 SGHRS, CDR2 YFSETQ. CDR3 bases: TGCGCCAGCAGCAATGGGCTTAGCGGGTCCCGCCAAGAGACCCAGTACTTC. It translates to CASSNGLSGSRQETQYF. The full variable domain, with the rest looked up from reference TRBV5-1 and TRBJ2-5, is KAGVTQTPRYLIKTRGQQVTLSCSPISGHRSVSWYQQTPGQGLQFLFEYFSETQRNKGNFPGRFSGRQFSNSRSEMNVSTLELGDSALYLCASSNGLSGSRQETQYFGPGTRLLVL.

This clonotype was picked up a small number of times. The rearrangement joins TRBV7-8 to TRBJ2-2, with D perhaps assigned TRBD1 or TRBD2 (5 bases each). CDR1 SGHVS and CDR2 FQNEAQ come from the germline V gene. The CDR3 sequence is 16 residues long. V was clipped by 5 bases and J by 6 bases, with 19 bases between them. CDR3 region: CASSQGGRSGAGELFF. CDR3 nucleotides: TGTGCCAGCAGCCAGGGTGGCAGGAGCGGTGCCGGGGAGCTGTTTTTT.

This clonotype was seen only a few times. The chain carries TRBV20-1 and TRBJ2-5, with D possibly TRBD1 on 6 matching bases. The germline CDR1 and CDR2 sequences are DFQATT and SNEGSKA (reference sequence). This CDR3 is 13 amino acids long. V lost 2 bases and J 4 bases, leaving 11 bases between the germline ends. The CDR3 spells CSARSQGRETQYF. In DNA form, the CDR3 reads TGCAGTGCTAGAAGCCAGGGGAGAGAGACCCAGTACTTC.

The V call is TRBV19, the J call TRBJ1-2; D ambiguous. This CDR3 spans 12 amino acids. Germline-derived CDR1 and CDR2 are LNHDA and SQIVND (reference sequence). Trimming took 4 bases from V and 5 from J, leaving 8 bases between them. In DNA, the CDR3 is TGTGCCAGTAGTAGAACCGTTTATGGCTACACCTTC. It is translated as CASSRTVYGYTF.

On this clonotype itself: Relative to the germline gene, one junction end is altered; a read error may explain this. V gene TRBV15 combines with J gene TRBJ1-2; a weak D match, TRBD1 (6 bases). This CDR3 region has 16 residues. CDR1 LNHNV and CDR2 YYDKDF come from the germline V gene (reference sequence). The CDR3, as DNA: TGTGTCACCAGCAGAGAAGGACAGTCTGCTAACTATGGCTACACCTTC. The encoded protein is CVTSREGQSANYGYTF. Full variable domain (outside the CDR3, taken from reference TRBV15 and TRBJ1-2): DAMVIQNPRYQVTQFGKPVTLSCSQTLNHNVMYWYQQKSSQAPKLLFHYYDKDFNNEADTPDNFQSRRPNTSFCFLDIRSPGLGDTAMYLCVTSREGQSANYGYTFGSGTRLTVV.

This clonotype has a handful of counts. The chain links TRBV6-1 to TRBJ1-1; tentative D call: TRBD1 (5 bases). The CDR3 contains 15 residues. Germline V lookup: CDR1 MNHNS, CDR2 SASEGT. Trimming pared 5 bases from V and 4 bases from J, leaving 17 bases between. The CDR3 spells CASSPLSWGGTEAFF. DNA for the CDR3: TGTGCCAGCAGTCCCCTCTCATGGGGGGGCACTGAAGCTTTCTTT.

The rearrangement links TRBV19 to TRBJ2-7; TRBD2 aligns across 11 bases. The CDR3 has 17 residues. The V gene's germline CDR1 is LNHDA and CDR2 SQIVND (reference sequence). The trim removed 5 bases at V and 4 bases at J, leaving 13 bases unmatched. CDR3 DNA sequence: TGTGCCAGTAGTCTAGGACTAGCGGGTTGGGAACCTTACGAGCAGTACTTC. Translated: CASSLGLAGWEPYEQYF.

In this sample, this clonotype turned up a few times. This sequence joins TRBV6-1 and TRBJ2-7; D may be TRBD2 (5 bases). The CDR3 has 14 residues. Germline values: CDR1 MNHNS, CDR2 SASEGT. The V and J ends lost 5 bases and 2 bases respectively, with 13 bases between them. The CDR3 coding sequence is TGTGCCAGCAGTAGCTCCGGGATCCCCTACGAGCAGTACTTC. This sequence encodes CASSSSGIPYEQYF.